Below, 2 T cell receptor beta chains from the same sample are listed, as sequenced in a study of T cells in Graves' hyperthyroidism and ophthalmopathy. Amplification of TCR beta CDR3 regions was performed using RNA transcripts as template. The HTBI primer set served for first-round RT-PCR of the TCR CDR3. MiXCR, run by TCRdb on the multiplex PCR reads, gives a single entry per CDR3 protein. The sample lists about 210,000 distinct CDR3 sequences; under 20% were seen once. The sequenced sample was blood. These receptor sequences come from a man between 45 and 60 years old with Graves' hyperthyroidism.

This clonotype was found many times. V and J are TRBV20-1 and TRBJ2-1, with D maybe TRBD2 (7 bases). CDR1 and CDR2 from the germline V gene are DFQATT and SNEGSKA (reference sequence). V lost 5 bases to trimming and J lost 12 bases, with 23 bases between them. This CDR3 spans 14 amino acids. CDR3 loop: CSAGGGGSNYGQFF. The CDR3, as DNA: TGCAGTGCTGGGGGCGGCGGGAGTAATTATGGGCAGTTCTTC.

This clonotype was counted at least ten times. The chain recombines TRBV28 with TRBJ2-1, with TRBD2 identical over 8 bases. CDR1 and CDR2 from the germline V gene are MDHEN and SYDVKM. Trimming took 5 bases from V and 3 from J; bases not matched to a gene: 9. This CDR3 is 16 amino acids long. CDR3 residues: CASSPLGSGIYNEQFF. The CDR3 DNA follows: TGTGCCAGCAGTCCCCTGGGTAGCGGGATCTACAATGAGCAGTTCTTC.